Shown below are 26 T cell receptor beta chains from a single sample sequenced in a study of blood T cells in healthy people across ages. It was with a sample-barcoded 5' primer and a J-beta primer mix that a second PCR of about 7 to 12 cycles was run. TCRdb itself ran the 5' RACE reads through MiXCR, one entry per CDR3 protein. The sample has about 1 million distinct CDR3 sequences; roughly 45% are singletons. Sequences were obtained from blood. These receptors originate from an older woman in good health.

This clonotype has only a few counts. This CDR3 reads CSARVISLAGQTYNEQFF. The CDR3 DNA reads as TGCAGTGCTAGAGTGATTAGTCTGGCGGGCCAGACTTACAATGAGCAGTTCTTC. The chain joins TRBV20-1 to TRBJ2-1; D perhaps matches TRBD2 (5 bases). The CDR3 contains 18 residues. From germline, CDR1 is DFQATT and CDR2 SNEGSKA (reference sequence). V was shortened by 1 base and J by 4 bases, with 23 bases between the two germline ends.

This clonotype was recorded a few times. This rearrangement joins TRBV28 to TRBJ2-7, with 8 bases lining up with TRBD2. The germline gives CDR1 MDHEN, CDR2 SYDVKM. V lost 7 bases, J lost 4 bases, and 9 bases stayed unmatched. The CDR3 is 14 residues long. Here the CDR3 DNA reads TGTGCCAGCACCTCAGCGGGAGTCTGGTACGAGCAGTACTTC. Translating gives CASTSAGVWYEQYF.

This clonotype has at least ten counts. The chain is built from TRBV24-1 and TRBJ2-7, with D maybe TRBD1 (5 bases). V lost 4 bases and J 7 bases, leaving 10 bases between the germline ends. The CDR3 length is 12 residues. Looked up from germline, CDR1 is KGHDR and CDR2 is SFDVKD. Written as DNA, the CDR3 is TGTGCCACCAGTGAAACAGGAAAAGAGCAGTACTTC. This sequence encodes CATSETGKEQYF.

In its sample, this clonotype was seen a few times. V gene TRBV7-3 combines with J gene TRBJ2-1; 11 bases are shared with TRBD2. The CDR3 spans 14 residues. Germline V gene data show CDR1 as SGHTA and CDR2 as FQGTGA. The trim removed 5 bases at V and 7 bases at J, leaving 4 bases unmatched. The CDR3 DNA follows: TGTGCCAGCAGCCGGACTAGCGGGTGGAATGAGCAGTTCTTC. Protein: CASSRTSGWNEQFF. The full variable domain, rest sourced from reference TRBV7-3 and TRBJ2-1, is GAGVSQTPSNKVTEKGKYVELRCDPISGHTALYWYRQSLGQGPEFLIYFQGTGAADDSGLPNDRFFAVRPEGSVSTLKIQRTERGDSAVYLCASSRTSGWNEQFFGPGTRLTVL.

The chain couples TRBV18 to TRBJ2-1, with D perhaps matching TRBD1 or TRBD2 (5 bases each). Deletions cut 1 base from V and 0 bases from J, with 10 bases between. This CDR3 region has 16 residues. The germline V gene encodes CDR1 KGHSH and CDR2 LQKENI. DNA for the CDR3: TGTGCCAGCTCACCACGATGGGGGAACTCCTACAATGAGCAGTTCTTC. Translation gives CASSPRWGNSYNEQFF.

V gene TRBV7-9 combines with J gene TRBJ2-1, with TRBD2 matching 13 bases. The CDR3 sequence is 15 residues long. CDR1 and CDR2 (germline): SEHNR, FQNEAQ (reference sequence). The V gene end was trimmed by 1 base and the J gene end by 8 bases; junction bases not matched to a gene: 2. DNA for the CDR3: TGTGCCAGCAGCTTAGAGGGGACTAGCGGGGATGAGCAGTTCTTC. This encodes CASSLEGTSGDEQFF.

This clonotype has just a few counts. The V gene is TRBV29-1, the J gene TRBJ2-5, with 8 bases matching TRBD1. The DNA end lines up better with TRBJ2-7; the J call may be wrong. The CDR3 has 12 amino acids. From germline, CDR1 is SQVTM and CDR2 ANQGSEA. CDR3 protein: CSTGGIGYEQYF. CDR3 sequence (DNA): TGCAGCACAGGGGGAATTGGGTACGAGCAGTACTTC.

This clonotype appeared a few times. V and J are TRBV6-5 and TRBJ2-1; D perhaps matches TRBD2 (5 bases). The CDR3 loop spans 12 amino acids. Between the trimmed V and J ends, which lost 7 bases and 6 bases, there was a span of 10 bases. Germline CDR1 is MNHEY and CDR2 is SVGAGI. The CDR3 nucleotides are TGTGCCAGCACTAGCAGCCTCAATGAGCAGTTCTTC. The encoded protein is CASTSSLNEQFF.

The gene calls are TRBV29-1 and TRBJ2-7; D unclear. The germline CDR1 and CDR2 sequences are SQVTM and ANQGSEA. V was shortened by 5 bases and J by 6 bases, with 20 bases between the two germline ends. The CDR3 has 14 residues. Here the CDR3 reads CSVLLRQAHSEQYF. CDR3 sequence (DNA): TGCAGCGTTTTGTTACGGCAGGCTCACAGCGAGCAGTACTTC.

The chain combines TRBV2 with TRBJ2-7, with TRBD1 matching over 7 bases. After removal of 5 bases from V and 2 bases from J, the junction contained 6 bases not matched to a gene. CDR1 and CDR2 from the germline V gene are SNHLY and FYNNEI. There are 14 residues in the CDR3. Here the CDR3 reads CASSFRDSPYEQYF. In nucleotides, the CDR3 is TGTGCCAGCAGTTTCCGGGACAGCCCCTACGAGCAGTACTTC. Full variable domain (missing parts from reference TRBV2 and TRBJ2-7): EPEVTQTPSHQVTQMGQEVILRCVPISNHLYFYWYRQILGQKVEFLVSFYNNEISEKSEIFDDQFSVERPDGSNFTLKIRSTKLEDSAMYFCASSFRDSPYEQYFGPGTRLTVT.

CDR3 in amino acids: CASSQTGQSYEQYF. DNA for the CDR3: TGTGCCAGCAGCCAAACGGGACAGTCCTACGAGCAGTACTTC. The rearrangement uses TRBV3-1 and TRBJ2-7; 7 bases map to TRBD1. The CDR3 is 14 amino acids. Germline V gene sequence: CDR1 LGHDT, CDR2 YNNKEL (reference sequence). The trim removed 2 bases at V and 1 base at J, leaving 2 bases unmatched.

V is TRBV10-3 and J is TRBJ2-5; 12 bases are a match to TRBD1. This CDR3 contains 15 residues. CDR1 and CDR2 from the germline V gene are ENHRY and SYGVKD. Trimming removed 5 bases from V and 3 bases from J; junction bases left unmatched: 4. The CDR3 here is CAISHGTGGKETQYF. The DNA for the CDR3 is TGTGCCATCAGTCACGGGACAGGGGGCAAAGAGACCCAGTACTTC.

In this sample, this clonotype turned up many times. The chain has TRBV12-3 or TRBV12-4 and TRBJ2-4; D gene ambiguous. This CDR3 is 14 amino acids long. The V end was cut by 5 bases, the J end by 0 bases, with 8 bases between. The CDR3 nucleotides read TGTGCCAGCAGTCCTGGGGTAGCCAAAAACATTCAGTACTTC. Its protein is CASSPGVAKNIQYF.

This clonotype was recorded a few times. CDR3 residues: CASSAHGLAYEQYF. The CDR3 region has the DNA TGTGCCAGCAGCGCCCACGGGCTGGCCTACGAGCAGTACTTC. J is TRBJ2-7 and V is TRBV9; D is ambiguous. The CDR3 is 14 residues long. Looked up from germline, CDR1 is SGDLS and CDR2 is YYNGEE. Trimming pared 3 bases from V and 2 bases from J, leaving 12 bases between.

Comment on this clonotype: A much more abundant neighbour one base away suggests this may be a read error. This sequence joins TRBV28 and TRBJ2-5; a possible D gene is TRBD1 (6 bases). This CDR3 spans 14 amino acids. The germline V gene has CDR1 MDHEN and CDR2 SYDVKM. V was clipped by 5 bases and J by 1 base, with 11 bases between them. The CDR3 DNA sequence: TGTGCCAGCAGTCTCGGACAGTGCCAAGAGACCCAGTACTTC. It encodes CASSLGQCQETQYF. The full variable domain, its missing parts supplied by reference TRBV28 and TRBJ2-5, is DVKVTQSSRYLVKRTGEKVFLECVQDMDHENMFWYRQDPGLGLRLIYFSYDVKMKEKGDIPEGYSVSREKKERFSLILESASTNQTSMYLCASSLGQCQETQYFGPGTRLLVL.

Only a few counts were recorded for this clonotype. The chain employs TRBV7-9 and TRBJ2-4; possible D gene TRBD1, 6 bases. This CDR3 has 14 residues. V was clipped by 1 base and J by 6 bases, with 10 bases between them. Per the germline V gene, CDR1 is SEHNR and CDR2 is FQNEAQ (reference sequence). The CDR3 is CASSLGQGRNIQYF. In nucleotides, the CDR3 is TGTGCCAGCAGCTTAGGGCAGGGGAGAAACATTCAGTACTTC.

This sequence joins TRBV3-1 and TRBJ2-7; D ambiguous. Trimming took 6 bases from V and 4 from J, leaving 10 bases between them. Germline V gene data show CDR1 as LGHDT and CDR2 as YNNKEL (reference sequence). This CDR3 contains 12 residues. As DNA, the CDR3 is TGTGCCAGCAGTCAGACTGAATACGAGCAGTACTTC. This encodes CASSQTEYEQYF.

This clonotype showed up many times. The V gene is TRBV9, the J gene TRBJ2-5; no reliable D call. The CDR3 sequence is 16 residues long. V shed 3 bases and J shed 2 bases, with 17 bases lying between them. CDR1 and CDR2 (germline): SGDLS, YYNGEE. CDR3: CASSARTASNQETQYF. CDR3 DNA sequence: TGTGCCAGCAGCGCCCGGACCGCTTCGAATCAAGAGACCCAGTACTTC.

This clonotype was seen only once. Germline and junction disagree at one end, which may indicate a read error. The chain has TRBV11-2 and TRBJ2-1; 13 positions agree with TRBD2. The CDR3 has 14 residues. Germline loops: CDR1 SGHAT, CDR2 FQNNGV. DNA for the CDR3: TGTGCCGGCAGCTTCGGGACTAGCGGGATTGAGCAGTTCTTC. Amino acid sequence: CAGSFGTSGIEQFF.

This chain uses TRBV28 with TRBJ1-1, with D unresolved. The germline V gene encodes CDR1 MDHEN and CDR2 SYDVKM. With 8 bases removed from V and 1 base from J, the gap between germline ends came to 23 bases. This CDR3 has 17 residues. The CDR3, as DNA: TGTGCCAGCGAGTCCTTTTACTCCGGGTTTTCGAACACTGAAGCTTTCTTT. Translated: CASESFYSGFSNTEAFF.

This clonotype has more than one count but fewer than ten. The CDR3 DNA sequence: TGTGCCAGCAGTGAATCGGGTACCTACAATGAGCAGTTCTTC. Translating gives CASSESGTYNEQFF. The rearrangement links TRBV6-1 to TRBJ2-1; D not certain. This CDR3 has 14 residues. The V gene's germline CDR1 is MNHNS and CDR2 SASEGT. V dropped 2 bases and J dropped 2 bases, with 7 bases sitting between them.

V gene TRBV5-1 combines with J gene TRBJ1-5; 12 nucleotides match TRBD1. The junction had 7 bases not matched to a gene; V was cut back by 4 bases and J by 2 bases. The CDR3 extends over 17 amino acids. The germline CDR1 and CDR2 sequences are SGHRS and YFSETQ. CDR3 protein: CASSPGTGGAGNQPQHF. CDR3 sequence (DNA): TGCGCCAGCAGCCCCGGGACAGGGGGCGCCGGCAATCAGCCCCAGCATTTT.

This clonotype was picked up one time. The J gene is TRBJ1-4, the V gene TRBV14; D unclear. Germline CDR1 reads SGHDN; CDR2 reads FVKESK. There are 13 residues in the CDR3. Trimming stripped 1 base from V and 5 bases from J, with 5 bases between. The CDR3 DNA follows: TGTGCCAGCAGCCAAGGGGTCAATGAAAAACTGTTTTTT. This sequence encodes CASSQGVNEKLFF.

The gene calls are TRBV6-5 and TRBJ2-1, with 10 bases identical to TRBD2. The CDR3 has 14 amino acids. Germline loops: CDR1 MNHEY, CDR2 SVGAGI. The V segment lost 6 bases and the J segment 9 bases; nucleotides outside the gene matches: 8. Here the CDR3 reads CASRASGSWGEQFF. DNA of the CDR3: TGTGCCAGCAGGGCTAGCGGGAGTTGGGGTGAGCAGTTCTTC.

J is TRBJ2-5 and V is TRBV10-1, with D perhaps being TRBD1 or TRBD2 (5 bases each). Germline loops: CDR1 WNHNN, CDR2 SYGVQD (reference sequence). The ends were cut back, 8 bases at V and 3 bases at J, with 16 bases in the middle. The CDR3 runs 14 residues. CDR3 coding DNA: TGCGCCAGCTCTACCGGGACGTTAAAAGAGACCCAGTACTTC. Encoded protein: CASSTGTLKETQYF.

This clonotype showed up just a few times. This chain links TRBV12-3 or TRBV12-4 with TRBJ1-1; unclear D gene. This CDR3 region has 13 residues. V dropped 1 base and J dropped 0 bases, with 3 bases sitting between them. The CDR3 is CASSLGMNTEAFF. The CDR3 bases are TGTGCCAGCAGTTTAGGGATGAACACTGAAGCTTTCTTT.